This T cell receptor (beta chain) was sequenced during a study of T cells in Graves' hyperthyroidism and ophthalmopathy. What was amplified from RNA transcripts were TCR beta CDR3 regions. HTBI primers drove first-round RT-PCR of the TCR CDR3. TCRdb fed the multiplex PCR reads into MiXCR, producing one record per CDR3 protein. The data show roughly 500,000 distinct CDR3 sequences, more than 11% seen once. This clonotype has at least ten counts. The length of the CDR3 is 13 residues. V trimming: 10 bases; J trimming: 2 bases; junction bases outside the gene matches: 8. Germline CDR1 reads ENHRY; CDR2 reads SYGVKD.

The sequenced material came from blood. The receptor's source is a woman aged 30 to 39 with Graves' hyperthyroidism that later progressed to Graves' ophthalmopathy. This chain uses TRBV10-3 with TRBJ2-7, with TRBD1 identical over 7 bases. The CDR3 here is CATKTGAAYEQYF. In nucleotides, the CDR3 is TGTGCCACAAAAACAGGGGCAGCCTACGAGCAGTACTTC.